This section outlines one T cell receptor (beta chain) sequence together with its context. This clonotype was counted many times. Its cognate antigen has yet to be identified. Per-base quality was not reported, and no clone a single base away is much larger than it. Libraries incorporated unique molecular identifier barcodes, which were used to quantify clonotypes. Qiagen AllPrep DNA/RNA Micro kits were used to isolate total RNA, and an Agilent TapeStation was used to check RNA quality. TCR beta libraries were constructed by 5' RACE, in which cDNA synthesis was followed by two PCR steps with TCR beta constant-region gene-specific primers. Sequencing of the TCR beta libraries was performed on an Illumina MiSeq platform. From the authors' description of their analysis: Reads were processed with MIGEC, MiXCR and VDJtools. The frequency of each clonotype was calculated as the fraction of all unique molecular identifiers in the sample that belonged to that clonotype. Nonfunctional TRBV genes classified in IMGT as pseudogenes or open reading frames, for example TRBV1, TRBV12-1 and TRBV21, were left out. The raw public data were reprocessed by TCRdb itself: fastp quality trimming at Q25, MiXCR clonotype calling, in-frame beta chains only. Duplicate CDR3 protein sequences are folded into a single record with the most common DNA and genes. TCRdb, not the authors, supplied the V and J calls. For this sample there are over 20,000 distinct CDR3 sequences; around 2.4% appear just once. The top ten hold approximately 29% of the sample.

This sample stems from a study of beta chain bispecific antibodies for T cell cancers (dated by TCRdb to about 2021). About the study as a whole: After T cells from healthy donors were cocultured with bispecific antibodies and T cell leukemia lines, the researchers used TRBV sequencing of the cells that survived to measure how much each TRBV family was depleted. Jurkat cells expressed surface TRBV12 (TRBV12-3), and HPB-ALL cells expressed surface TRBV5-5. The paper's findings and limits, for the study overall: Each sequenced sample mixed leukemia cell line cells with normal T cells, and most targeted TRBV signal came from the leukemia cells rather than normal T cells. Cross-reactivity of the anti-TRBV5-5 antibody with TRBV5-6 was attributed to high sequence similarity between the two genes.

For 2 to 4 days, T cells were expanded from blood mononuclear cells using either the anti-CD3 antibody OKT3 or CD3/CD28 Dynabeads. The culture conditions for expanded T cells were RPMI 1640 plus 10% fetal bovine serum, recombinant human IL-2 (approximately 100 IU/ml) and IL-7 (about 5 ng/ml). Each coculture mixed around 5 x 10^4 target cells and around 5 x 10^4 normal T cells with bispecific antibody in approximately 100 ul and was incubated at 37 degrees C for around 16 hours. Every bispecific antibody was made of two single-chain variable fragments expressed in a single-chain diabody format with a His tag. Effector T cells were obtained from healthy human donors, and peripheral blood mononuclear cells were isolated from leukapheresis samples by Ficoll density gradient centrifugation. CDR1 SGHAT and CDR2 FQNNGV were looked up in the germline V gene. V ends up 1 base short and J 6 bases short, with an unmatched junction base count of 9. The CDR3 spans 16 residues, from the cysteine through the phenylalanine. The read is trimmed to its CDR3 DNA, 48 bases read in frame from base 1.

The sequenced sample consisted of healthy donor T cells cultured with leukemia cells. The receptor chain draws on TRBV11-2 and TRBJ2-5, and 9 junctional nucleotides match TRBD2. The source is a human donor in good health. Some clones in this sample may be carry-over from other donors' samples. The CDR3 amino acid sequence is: CASSLGGRGGLKTQYF. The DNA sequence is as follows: TGTGCCAGCAGCTTAGGAGGGCGGGGGGGCCTGAAGACCCAGTACTTC.